Following are 31 T cell receptor beta chains from one sample sequenced in a study of blood T cell repertoires in COVID-19. The data were produced by immunoSEQ multiplex PCR, yet TCRdb's version contains in-frame clones alone and is incomplete. The table records 150,000 to 200,000 clones, 70% to 85% of them present only once. The sequencing sample was made of peripheral blood. The receptors here all came from an elderly woman with acute or convalescent COVID-19.

This chain uses TRBV6-5 with TRBJ2-2; TRBD2 matches 8 bases. Germline V gene sequence: CDR1 MNHEY, CDR2 SVGAGI. V was clipped by 4 bases and J by 6 bases; unmatched bases: 10. This CDR3 has 16 amino acids. For the CDR3, the DNA is TGTGCCAGCAGTTCTCAGCGGGAGATGCGGGCCGGGGAGCTGTTTTTT. Its translation is CASSSQREMRAGELFF.

This clone came up a few times. The CDR3 bases are TGCGCCAGCAGCCAAGACGCGAGTACGTCCTACGAGCAGTACTTC. This translates into CASSQDASTSYEQYF. The gene calls are TRBV4-3 and TRBJ2-7; D is unresolved. V lost 0 bases and J 1 base, leaving 10 bases between the germline ends. Germline CDR1 reads LGHNA; CDR2 reads YSLEER. The CDR3 spans 15 residues.

V and J are TRBV2 and TRBJ2-7; D possibly corresponds to TRBD1 (5 bases). V gave up 6 bases and J gave up 5 bases, with 14 bases separating them. The germline gives CDR1 SNHLY, CDR2 FYNNEI. The length of the CDR3 is 13 residues. CDR3 nucleotide sequence: TGTGCCAGCAGCCTTTTGCAGGGCAACGAGCAGTACTTC. Residues: CASSLLQGNEQYF.

As DNA, the CDR3 is TGTGCCAGCACCTATAACAGGGGGCGTTCACCCCTCCACTTT. It codes for CASTYNRGRSPLHF. This chain connects TRBV5-6 to TRBJ1-6; TRBD1 aligns across 9 bases. The germline CDR1 and CDR2 sequences are SGHDT and YYEEEE. With 6 bases clipped from V and 9 bases from J, the junction kept 7 bases outside the gene matches. The CDR3 consists of 14 residues.

The chain is built from TRBV3-1 (or the pseudogene TRBV3-2) and TRBJ2-2; perhaps TRBD2 as D (5 bases). V gave up 1 base and J gave up 6 bases, with 15 bases separating them. The germline gives CDR1 LGHDT, CDR2 YNNKEL (reference sequence). The CDR3 covers 16 residues. CDR3 DNA sequence: TGTGCCAGCAGCCAAGCGAGTGGGAGCGGAGCCGGGGAGCTGTTTTTT. It translates to CASSQASGSGAGELFF.

This clone was seen a few times. The chain uses TRBV18 and TRBJ2-7, with D possibly TRBD1 on 7 matching bases. CDR3 length equals 18 residues. CDR1 KGHSH and CDR2 LQKENI come from the germline V gene. Trimming took off 2 bases at V and 6 bases at J, with 26 bases between the two ends. In DNA form, the CDR3 reads TGTGCCAGCTCACCAGGACCGGTGATGGGTCTCAGGGGGGCCGAGCAGTACTTC. This gives the protein CASSPGPVMGLRGAEQYF.

The CDR3 spells CASSPFSGGRYEQYF. The CDR3 DNA reads TGTGCCAGCAGTCCTTTTAGCGGGGGCCGCTACGAGCAGTACTTC. V is TRBV6-5 and J is TRBJ2-7, with 9 bases aligning to TRBD2. The length of the CDR3 is 15 residues. V lost 5 bases, J lost 3 bases, and 8 bases stayed unmatched. CDR1 is MNHEY and CDR2 is SVGAGI in the germline V gene.

The rearrangement uses TRBV28 and TRBJ1-2, with D possibly being TRBD1 (5 bases). CDR3 length: 14 residues. V lost 6 bases and J 8 bases, leaving 19 bases between the germline ends. Germline CDR1 reads MDHEN; CDR2 reads SYDVKM. Here the CDR3 reads CASRTTGGNWGYTF. The CDR3, as DNA: TGTGCCAGCAGAACAACCGGGGGAAATTGGGGCTACACCTTC.

The chain couples TRBV5-1 to TRBJ1-2, with D perhaps matching TRBD1 (5 bases). CDR1 is SGHRS, CDR2 YFSETQ, per germline. This CDR3 spans 14 amino acids. Trimming stripped 7 bases from V and 4 bases from J, with 17 bases between. CDR3 protein: CASRTGGGGYGYTF. CDR3 bases: TGCGCCAGCCGAACTGGGGGGGGAGGCTATGGCTACACCTTC.

This clone has just one count. This chain links TRBV30 with TRBJ1-2; D unclear. This CDR3 spans 11 amino acids. The ends were cut back, 5 bases at V and 6 bases at J, with 10 bases in the middle. The germline CDR1 and CDR2 sequences are GTSNPN and SVGIG (reference sequence). The CDR3 here is CAWRNYDGYTF. DNA of the CDR3: TGTGCCTGGCGCAACTACGATGGCTACACCTTC.

A word on this clone: This same CDR3 is encoded by further DNA sequences in the sample. The V call is TRBV18, the J call TRBJ1-1; no clear D gene. The germline V gene has CDR1 KGHSH and CDR2 LQKENI. The V and J ends lost 1 base and 5 bases respectively, with 11 bases between them. The CDR3 is made up of 14 amino acids. Written as DNA, the CDR3 is TGTGCCAGCTCACCACTCTCCGGCGGTACTGAAGCTTTCTTT. Amino acid sequence: CASSPLSGGTEAFF.

This clone was counted between two and nine times. J is TRBJ1-6 and V is TRBV3-1 (or the pseudogene TRBV3-2), with unresolved D. CDR1 LGHDT and CDR2 YNNKEL come from the germline V gene (reference sequence). V lost 6 bases and J 0 bases, leaving 3 bases between the germline ends. The CDR3 consists of 13 residues. CDR3 coding DNA: TGTGCCAGCAGTAGCTCCTATAATTCACCCCTCCACTTT. It encodes CASSSSYNSPLHF.

The CDR3 coding sequence is TGTGCCACCAGCAGAGATCAACAGAGGAACACTGAAGCTTTCTTT. This encodes CATSRDQQRNTEAFF. This rearrangement joins TRBV15 to TRBJ1-1; no reliable D call. Trimming took off 0 bases at V and 1 base at J, with 9 bases between the two ends. CDR3 length: 15 amino acids. CDR1 LNHNV and CDR2 YYDKDF come from the germline V gene (reference sequence).

The chain employs TRBV5-1 and TRBJ2-3, with TRBD1 as a possible D gene (6 bases). Germline lookup yields CDR1 SGHRS and CDR2 YFSETQ. CDR3 length equals 13 residues. The V gene lost 4 bases and the J gene lost 3 bases, with 9 bases spanning the gap. This chain's CDR3 is CASSARGTDTQYF. Here the CDR3 DNA reads TGCGCCAGCAGCGCCAGGGGAACAGATACGCAGTATTTT.

V is TRBV25-1 and J is TRBJ2-7; 8 bases are shared with TRBD2. CDR3 length: 12 residues. V was pared by 9 bases and J by 3 bases, with 4 bases of the junction left unmatched. The germline V gene has CDR1 MGHDK and CDR2 SYGVNS. CDR3 DNA: TGTGCCAGTCGGGGACTAGACTACGAGCAGTACTTC. Protein product: CASRGLDYEQYF.

There are a few counts of this clone. The chain couples TRBV3-1 (or the pseudogene TRBV3-2) to TRBJ1-2, with 9 bases fitting TRBD1. Looked up from germline, CDR1 is LGHDT and CDR2 is YNNKEL (reference sequence). CDR3 size: 16 residues. Trimming at V came to 1 base and at J to 5 bases, leaving 8 bases not matched to a gene. Written as DNA, the CDR3 is TGTGCCAGCAGCCAAGTTCAGACAGGGGGAAGGTATGGCTACACCTTC. Residues: CASSQVQTGGRYGYTF.

This clone was detected only a few times. The chain employs TRBV6-5 and TRBJ2-5; D might be TRBD2 (6 bases). The CDR3 consists of 15 residues. Germline V gives CDR1 MNHEY, CDR2 SVGAGI. V was shortened by 3 bases and J by 2 bases, with 13 bases between the two germline ends. The CDR3: CASSYFGGVQETQYF. The CDR3 bases are TGTGCCAGCAGTTATTTCGGCGGGGTGCAAGAGACCCAGTACTTC.

The gene calls are TRBV29-1 and TRBJ2-7; TRBD2 aligns across 8 bases. The J segment lost 2 bases and the V segment lost 5 bases, leaving 5 bases of the junction unmatched. The CDR3 has 13 residues. Germline CDR1 SQVTM, CDR2 ANQGSEA. CDR3 loop: CSVSGGSPYEQYF. CDR3 coding DNA: TGCAGCGTTTCGGGGGGGTCCCCCTACGAGCAGTACTTC.

This clone was seen a single time. The chain has TRBV19 and TRBJ1-5; D is uncertain. Trimming removed 1 base at V and 1 base at J, with 5 bases between. CDR1 and CDR2 (germline): LNHDA, SQIVND (reference sequence). The CDR3 covers 14 residues. The CDR3 DNA reads TGTGCCAGTAGTATAGGCCTAAGCAATCAGCCCCAGCATTTT. Protein sequence: CASSIGLSNQPQHF.

The chain couples TRBV7-8 to TRBJ2-1; 7 nucleotides line up with TRBD1. The V gene end was trimmed by 2 bases and the J gene end by 7 bases; junction bases not matched to a gene: 8. This CDR3 is 15 amino acids long. Germline values: CDR1 SGHVS, CDR2 FQNEAQ. The CDR3 region is CASSLQGERWNEQFF. As DNA, the CDR3 is TGTGCCAGCAGCTTACAGGGGGAGCGTTGGAATGAGCAGTTCTTC.

The CDR3 spells CASSLDSRGTEAFF. CDR3 sequence (DNA): TGCGCCAGCAGCTTGGACAGTCGGGGCACTGAAGCTTTCTTT. The chain carries TRBV5-1 and TRBJ1-1; D remains ambiguous. Germline CDR1 is SGHRS and CDR2 is YFSETQ. Trimming took off 0 bases at V and 4 bases at J, with 10 bases between the two ends. The CDR3 consists of 14 residues.

The genes are TRBV28 and TRBJ1-2, with a possible D match to TRBD1 (6 bases). The CDR3 is 14 amino acids. The germline V and J ends were trimmed by 3 bases and 8 bases, with 16 bases remaining between them. Germline V gene data show CDR1 as MDHEN and CDR2 as SYDVKM. The CDR3: CASSFRGALLGYTF. The CDR3 nucleotides read TGTGCCAGCAGTTTTCGGGGGGCCCTTCTCGGCTACACCTTC.

This chain uses TRBV30 with TRBJ2-1, with a weak D call TRBD2 (6 bases). The CDR3 consists of 15 residues. V lost 5 bases to trimming and J lost 1 base, with 15 bases between them. The germline CDR1 and CDR2 sequences are GTSNPN and SVGIG (reference sequence). Here the CDR3 DNA reads TGTGCCTGGGGGAGACTAGTCGGTTCCTACAATGAGCAGTTCTTC. As protein: CAWGRLVGSYNEQFF.

V usage is TRBV5-6 and J usage is TRBJ1-6; 8 bases are a match to TRBD1. V shed 4 bases, J shed 8 bases, and the junction held 5 bases outside the gene matches. The CDR3 is made up of 14 amino acids. Germline V lookup: CDR1 SGHDT, CDR2 YYEEEE. In DNA, the CDR3 is TGTGCCAGCAGCCGGGACAGGAGGGATTCACCCCTCCACTTT. It translates to CASSRDRRDSPLHF.

A few counts support this clone. The V call is TRBV19, the J call TRBJ2-3, with 13 nucleotides matching TRBD2. Trimming took 6 bases from V and 4 from J; bases not matched to a gene: 7. Per germline, CDR1 LNHDA and CDR2 SQIVND (reference sequence). This CDR3 region has 16 residues. The CDR3 loop reads CASSPLTSGRADTQYF. DNA for the CDR3: TGTGCCAGTAGCCCCCTAACTAGCGGGAGGGCAGATACGCAGTATTTT.

This clone was recorded once. The chain joins TRBV2 to TRBJ1-1; 9 bases fit TRBD1. Trimming took 6 bases from V and 0 from J; bases not matched to a gene: 2. Germline values: CDR1 SNHLY, CDR2 FYNNEI. The CDR3 loop spans 14 amino acids. The CDR3 coding sequence is TGTGCCAGCAGGGGACAGGGATTGAACACTGAAGCTTTCTTT. Its translation: CASRGQGLNTEAFF.

The V and J genes are TRBV4-1 and TRBJ2-3; TRBD2 aligns across 11 bases. The length of the CDR3 is 18 residues. V dropped 0 bases and J dropped 2; count of bases not matched to a gene: 7. Per germline, CDR1 MGHRA and CDR2 YSYEKL. CDR3 in DNA: TGCGCCAGCAGCCAAGATTTTGGGACTAGCGGAAACACAGATACGCAGTATTTT. The encoded protein is CASSQDFGTSGNTDTQYF.

The chain combines TRBV15 with TRBJ2-1, with a weak D call TRBD2 (5 bases). There are 15 residues in the CDR3. CDR1 is LNHNV, CDR2 YYDKDF, per germline (reference sequence). The V and J ends lost 1 base and 3 bases respectively, with 10 bases between them. CDR3 nucleotide sequence: TGTGCCACCAGCAGAGGGGCTAGCAGCTACAATGAGCAGTTCTTC. Translating it yields CATSRGASSYNEQFF.

The chain is built from TRBV11-2 and TRBJ2-3, with D possibly matching TRBD2 (5 bases). V was clipped by 0 bases and J by 0 bases, with 10 bases between them. CDR3 length equals 16 residues. The V gene's germline CDR1 is SGHAT and CDR2 FQNNGV. The CDR3 nucleotides read TGTGCCAGCAGCTTAGACGGCGGGTGGAGCACAGATACGCAGTATTTT. Its protein is CASSLDGGWSTDTQYF.

The V gene is TRBV3-1 (or the pseudogene TRBV3-2), the J gene TRBJ1-1, with 9 bases identical to TRBD1. The CDR3 consists of 15 residues. Looked up from germline, CDR1 is LGHDT and CDR2 is YNNKEL (reference sequence). The J segment lost 3 bases and the V segment lost 4 bases, leaving 6 bases of the junction unmatched. CDR3 nucleotide sequence: TGTGCCAGCAGCCTGACAGGGGGGAAGGACACTGAAGCTTTCTTT. It yields the protein CASSLTGGKDTEAFF.

In DNA form, the CDR3 reads TGTGCCATCAGTGAAGGTCGGGAGTCCACCGGGGAGCTGTTTTTT. It translates to CAISEGRESTGELFF. This chain joins TRBV10-3 and TRBJ2-2, with a possible D match to TRBD2 (6 bases). The germline V gene has CDR1 ENHRY and CDR2 SYGVKD. The CDR3 spans 15 residues. The V gene lost 3 bases and the J gene lost 4 bases, with 12 bases spanning the gap.